The clone carrying this T cell receptor (beta chain) showed up just a few times. Antigen specificity is unknown. TCRdb itself ran the reads through MiXCR, one entry per CDR3 protein. The table lists around 500,000 distinct CDR3 sequences, about 39% of them singletons, with about 41% in the top ten. V lost 1 base to trimming and J lost 5 bases; unmatched junction nucleotides: 8. CDR3 size: 17 residues. Germline assignment: CDR1 LGHNA and CDR2 YSLEER. This entry belongs to a study of T cell repertoires in cytomegalovirus infection. Study information: It was recently identified HLA-C-restricted and well-studied HLA-B-restricted CMV epitopes that the study used. Matching HLA type, along with CMV infection, was indicated by public TCR beta signatures.

Findings and caveats of the study: Public TCR beta family frequency separated CMV-and-HLA carriers, including in an independent cohort.

This TCR was recovered from a human donor in good health (CMV status not recorded). Some clones in this sample may be carry-over from other donors' samples. This chain uses TRBV4-3 with TRBJ2-2, with 9 positions matching TRBD2. Specimen: cultured PBMCs, collected from culture after CMV antigen stimulation. CDR3 in DNA: TGCGCCAGCAGCCAAGTAGCGGGAGCAGTCGGAACCGGGGAGCTGTTTTTT. This translates into CASSQVAGAVGTGELFF.